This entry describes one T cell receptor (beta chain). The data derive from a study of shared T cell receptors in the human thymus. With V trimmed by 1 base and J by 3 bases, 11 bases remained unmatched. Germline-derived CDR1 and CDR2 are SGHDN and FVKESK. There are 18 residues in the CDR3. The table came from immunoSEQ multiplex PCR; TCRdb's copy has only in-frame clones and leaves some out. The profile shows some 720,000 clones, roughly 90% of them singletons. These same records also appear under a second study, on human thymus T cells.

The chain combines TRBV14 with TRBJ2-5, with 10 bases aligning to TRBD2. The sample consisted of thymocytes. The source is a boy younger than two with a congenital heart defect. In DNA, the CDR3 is TGTGCCAGCAGCCAAGGAACGGGAGCGGGAGGGGGGAAAGAGACCCAGTACTTC. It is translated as CASSQGTGAGGGKETQYF.